The 17 T cell receptor beta chains below were found in one sample sequenced in a study of metastatic and nonmetastatic thyroid tumors. TCRdb re-clonotyped the PCR reads through MiXCR. Of approximately 38,000 clones listed, more than 25% are singletons. No treatment had been given to any patient before thyroid surgery. The material sequenced was blood. Receptor source: a female donor with papillary thyroid cancer or a benign thyroid nodule (not recorded which). Some clones in this sample may be carry-over from other donors' samples.

This clone has at least ten counts. V usage is TRBV5-1 and J usage is TRBJ1-4; the D gene is possibly TRBD1 (5 bases). Germline CDR1 reads SGHRS; CDR2 reads YFSETQ. The length of the CDR3 is 14 residues. Trimming removed 5 bases from V and 0 bases from J, with 8 bases in between. The CDR3 nucleotides read TGCGCCAGCAGTCAGGACACAACTAATGAAAAACTGTTTTTT. Its protein product is CASSQDTTNEKLFF.

This clone is medium-sized (0.01 to 0.1%) within its sample. The chain employs TRBV28 and TRBJ1-5; TRBD1 aligns across 10 bases. The V and J ends lost 6 bases and 8 bases, in that order; junction bases with no gene match: 10. In germline, CDR1 is MDHEN, CDR2 SYDVKM. This CDR3 region has 15 residues. The chain's CDR3 is CASRAEDRGMEPQHF. The CDR3 bases are TGTGCCAGCAGGGCCGAGGACAGGGGGATGGAGCCCCAGCATTTT.

This clone has a handful of counts. V gene TRBV12-3 or TRBV12-4 combines with J gene TRBJ2-3; TRBD1 agrees at 7 bases. The V segment lost 3 bases and the J segment 5 bases; nucleotides outside the gene matches: 5. The CDR3 is 14 amino acids. In DNA form, the CDR3 reads TGTGCCAGCAGTTTCGTTAGGGGGCGAGATACGCAGTATTTT. This gives the protein CASSFVRGRDTQYF.

This clone was counted ten times or more. The sample holds other DNA sequences that translate to the same CDR3. This chain joins TRBV14 and TRBJ2-1; 12 bases are shared with TRBD2. J lost 10 bases, V lost 7 bases, and 11 bases had no gene match. From germline, CDR1 is SGHDN and CDR2 FVKESK. This CDR3 contains 15 residues. The CDR3 bases are TGTGCCAGCAAAGCTAGCGGGGGGGGTCTACACGAGCAGTTCTTC. It specifies CASKASGGGLHEQFF.

Ten or more counts support this clone. The J gene is TRBJ1-6, the V gene TRBV11-2; the D is unclear. V was pared by 2 bases and J by 7 bases, with 9 bases between. The germline V gene encodes CDR1 SGHAT and CDR2 FQNNGV. This CDR3 spans 14 amino acids. CDR3 nucleotides: TGTGCCAGCAGCTTAAATGTAAGGAATTCACCCCTCCACTTT. This sequence encodes CASSLNVRNSPLHF.

This clone occurred a few times. The junction and the germline gene differ at one end; a read error may be behind it. J is TRBJ2-7 and V is TRBV7-2; unclear D gene. Germline V lookup: CDR1 SGHTA, CDR2 FQGNSA. The CDR3 length is 12 residues. The chain's CDR3 is CASSLVPNERYF. The CDR3 nucleotides read TGTGCCAGCAGCTTAGTACCCAACGAGCGGTACTTC.

The rearrangement joins TRBV7-3 to TRBJ1-1, with 7 bases identical to TRBD1. Trimming at V came to 7 bases and at J to 8 bases, leaving 13 bases not matched to a gene. The CDR3 has 14 residues. The V gene's germline CDR1 is SGHTA and CDR2 FQGTGA. The CDR3 DNA sequence: TGTGCCAGCATCCCCCAGGGGGGAGCGACCGAAGCTTTCTTT. Protein sequence: CASIPQGGATEAFF.

This chain links TRBV24-1 with TRBJ1-2; D might be TRBD1 (6 bases). V shed 4 bases and J shed 10 bases, with 15 bases lying between them. This CDR3 contains 13 residues. The germline CDR1 and CDR2 sequences are KGHDR and SFDVKD. The CDR3 DNA is TGTGCCACCAGTGAAAGGGCAGGGGAAGTCTACACCTTC. This translates into CATSERAGEVYTF.

There are a few counts of this clone. One junction end disagrees with the germline gene, perhaps due to a read error. The chain uses TRBV29-1 and TRBJ2-3, with TRBD2 as a possible D gene (7 bases). Germline lookup yields CDR1 SQVTM and CDR2 ANQGSEA. This CDR3 is built from 13 residues. The CDR3 sequence is CSVGGGDTDTKYF. Written as DNA, the CDR3 is TGCAGCGTGGGGGGGGGGGACACGGATACGAAGTATTTT.

This clone was counted many times. The chain carries TRBV18 and TRBJ1-6, with a possible D match to TRBD1 (5 bases). CDR3 size: 13 residues. Germline values: CDR1 KGHSH, CDR2 LQKENI. The V gene lost 2 bases and the J gene lost 8 bases, with 7 bases spanning the gap. This CDR3 reads CASSPLTDSPLHF. The CDR3 DNA reads as TGTGCCAGCTCACCATTGACAGATTCACCCCTCCACTTT.

The rearrangement links TRBV15 to TRBJ1-1, with no clear D. In germline, CDR1 is LNHNV, CDR2 YYDKDF (reference sequence). CDR3 length: 16 amino acids. Trimming cost V 8 bases and J 6 bases, with 25 bases left between them. CDR3 DNA: TGTGCCACCTCAATGCCCCGGGCCCAGAGTCGCTCTGAAGCTTTCTTT. Translating gives CATSMPRAQSRSEAFF. Complete variable domain (other parts from reference TRBV15 and TRBJ1-1): DAMVIQNPRYQVTQFGKPVTLSCSQTLNHNVMYWYQQKSSQAPKLLFHYYDKDFNNEADTPDNFQSRRPNTSFCFLDIRSPGLGDTAMYLCATSMPRAQSRSEAFFGQGTRLTVV.

This chain links TRBV4-2 with TRBJ2-7; the match to TRBD2 covers 8 bases. There are 16 residues in the CDR3. Per germline, CDR1 LGHNA and CDR2 YNFKEQ. Trimming removed 4 bases from V and 6 bases from J; junction bases left unmatched: 14. This CDR3 reads CASSPLLREGLSEQYF. The CDR3 DNA follows: TGTGCCAGCAGCCCACTTCTTCGGGAGGGCCTTTCCGAGCAGTACTTC.

CDR3 residues: CASVVYNEQFF. The CDR3 nucleotides read TGTGCCAGCGTAGTATACAATGAGCAGTTCTTC. The chain combines TRBV6-1 with TRBJ2-1; D is undetermined. The CDR3 totals 11 residues. Germline CDR1 and CDR2: MNHNS and SASEGT. With 8 bases removed from V and 4 bases from J, the gap between germline ends came to 6 bases.

This clone was recorded a few times. The chain recombines TRBV6-9 with TRBJ2-5; tentatively, D is TRBD2 (6 bases). The CDR3 is 15 residues long. Trimming removed 5 bases from V and 2 bases from J, with 15 bases in between. Germline V gene lookup returns CDR1 MNHGY and CDR2 SVAAGI. CDR3 DNA: TGTGCCAGCAGTGAAGCCGTGGGAGGTCAAGAGACCCAGTACTTC. Translation gives CASSEAVGGQETQYF.

This clone was recorded many times. The rearrangement joins TRBV18 to TRBJ1-2; possible D gene TRBD1, 6 bases. Trimming took off 5 bases at V and 4 bases at J, with 11 bases between the two ends. Germline V lookup: CDR1 KGHSH, CDR2 LQKENI. This CDR3 comprises 13 residues. CDR3 nucleotides: TGTGCCAGCTCATCCGGACAGTTCTATGGCTACACCTTC. Its translation: CASSSGQFYGYTF. The whole variable domain, filled in from reference TRBV18 and TRBJ1-2, reads NAGVMQNPRHLVRRRGQEARLRCSPMKGHSHVYWYRQLPEEGLKFMVYLQKENIIDESGMPKERFSAEFPKEGPSILRIQQVVRGDSAAYFCASSSGQFYGYTFGSGTRLTVV.

The sample holds many counts of this clone. The chain joins TRBV19 to TRBJ2-3; 10 bases are a match to TRBD2. Losses at the gene ends were 3 bases for V and 2 bases for J; bases not matched to a gene: 8. The CDR3 length is 17 residues. Germline loops: CDR1 LNHDA, CDR2 SQIVND (reference sequence). The CDR3 protein is CASSIKIAGGPTDTQYF. In nucleotides, the CDR3 is TGTGCCAGTAGTATCAAAATAGCGGGAGGCCCCACAGATACGCAGTATTTT.

The CDR3 protein is CASSLAALNYGYTF. CDR3 nucleotides: TGTGCCAGCAGTTTGGCAGCCCTTAACTATGGCTACACCTTC. The chain employs TRBV12-3 or TRBV12-4 and TRBJ1-2; D not certain. Deletions cut 3 bases from V and 1 base from J, with 9 bases between. CDR3 length: 14 residues.